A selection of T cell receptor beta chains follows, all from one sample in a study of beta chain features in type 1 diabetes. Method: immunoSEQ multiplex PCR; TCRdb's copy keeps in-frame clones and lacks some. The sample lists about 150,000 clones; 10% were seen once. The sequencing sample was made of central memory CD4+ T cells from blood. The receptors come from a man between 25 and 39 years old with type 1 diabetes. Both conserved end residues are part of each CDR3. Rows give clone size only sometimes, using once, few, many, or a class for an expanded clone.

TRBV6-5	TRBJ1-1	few	CASSYSYRNTEAFF
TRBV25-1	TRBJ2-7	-	CASSGAGLASYEQYF
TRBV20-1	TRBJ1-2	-	CSVPYYGYTF
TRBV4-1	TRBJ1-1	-	CASSPGQGSRNTEAFF
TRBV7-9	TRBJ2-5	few	CASSLQAGQETQYF
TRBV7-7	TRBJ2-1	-	CASSRGTYPQFF
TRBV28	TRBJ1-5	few	CASSRTRYSNQPQHF
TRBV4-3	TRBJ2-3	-	CASSQDIDTDTQYF
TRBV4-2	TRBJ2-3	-	CASSQGSSGGGTDTQYF
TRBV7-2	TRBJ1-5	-	CASSQNSQGNQPQHF
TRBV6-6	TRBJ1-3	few	CASSGTSSGNTIYF
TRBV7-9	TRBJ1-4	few	CASSLGGRNEKLFF
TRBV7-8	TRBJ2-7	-	CASSLVSAGEMSEQYF
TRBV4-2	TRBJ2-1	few	CASSQGQAVYNEQFF
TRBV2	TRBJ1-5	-	CASSGQTRGQPQHF
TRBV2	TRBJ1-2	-	CASSEVSGMSGYTF
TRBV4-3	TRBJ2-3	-	CASSQTGLAGLQDTQYF
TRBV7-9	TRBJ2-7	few	CASSLAEGGRARYEQYF
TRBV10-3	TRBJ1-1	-	CAIKRGGNTEAFF
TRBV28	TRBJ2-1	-	CASSLPSGGRREQFF
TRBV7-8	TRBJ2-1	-	CASSETSGRRGEQFF
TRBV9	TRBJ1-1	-	CASSVEQGGTEAFF
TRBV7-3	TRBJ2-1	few	CASSLGGRAYNEQFF
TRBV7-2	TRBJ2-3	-	CASSRTGSDTQYF
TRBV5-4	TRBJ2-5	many	CASSLLQGKLETQYF
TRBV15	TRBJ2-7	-	CATSQGLAGTDSYEQYF
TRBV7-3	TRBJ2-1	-	CASSPNIGQGNEQFF
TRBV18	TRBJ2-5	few	CASSPPGEETQYF
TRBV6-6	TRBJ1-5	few	CASSYGHPSNQPQHF
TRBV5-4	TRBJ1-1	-	CASSSGQMNTEAFF
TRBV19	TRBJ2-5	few	CASSSIAGVGGETQYF
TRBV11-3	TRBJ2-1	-	CASSLAQGEQFF
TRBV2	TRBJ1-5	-	CASSKRRGDSNQPQHF
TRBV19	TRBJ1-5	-	CASSISVGQPQHF
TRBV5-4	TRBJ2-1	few	CASSPRGGTGNNEQFF
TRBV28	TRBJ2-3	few	CASSPRLAPDTQYF
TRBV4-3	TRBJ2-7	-	CASSQELAGGGEQYF
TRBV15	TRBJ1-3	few	CATSREAYGDGNTIYF
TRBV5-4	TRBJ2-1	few	CASSLPPDEQFF
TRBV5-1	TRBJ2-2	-	CASSDVTSGTGELFF
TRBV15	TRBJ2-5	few	CATGEGSSETQYF
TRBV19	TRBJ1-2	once	CASSMTPFRGTYGYTF
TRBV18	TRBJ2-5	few	CASSRTSGIRETQYF
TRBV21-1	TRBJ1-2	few	CASTRGYTF
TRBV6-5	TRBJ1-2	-	CASSYSGDYGGYGYTF
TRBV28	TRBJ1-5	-	CASSLGQGRNQPQHF
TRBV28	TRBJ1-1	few	CASSHWQGNTEAFF
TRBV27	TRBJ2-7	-	CASSADGKSYEQYF
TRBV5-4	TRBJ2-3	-	CATFSGGGSVDTQYF
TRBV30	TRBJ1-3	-	CAWGQGFSGNTIYF
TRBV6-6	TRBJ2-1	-	CASLGGRNEQFF
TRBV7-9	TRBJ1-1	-	CASSLDAGRTEAFF
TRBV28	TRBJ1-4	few	CASSTGQGPNEKLFF
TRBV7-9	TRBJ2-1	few	CASSLALAGSYNEQFF